The rows below give T cell receptor beta chains drawn from one sample of a study of cytomegalovirus exposure and HLA in healthy donors. Sequencing used immunoSEQ multiplex PCR; TCRdb keeps in-frame clones, though not all of them. The profile covers around 110,000 clones, with about 70% appearing a single time and roughly 0.82% taken by the ten largest. Material: PBMCs. These receptors were obtained from a woman aged 25-40 years in good health and CMV-seronegative. Both conserved end residues are part of each CDR3. The D gene is left open where the match is weak. Expanded clones get a size class; other rows say once, few or many, or leave the size out.

D	size	J	V	CDR3	DNA
.	.	TRBJ1-1	TRBV13	CASSSITGTLNTEAFF	TGTGCCAGCAGCTCTATTACAGGGACACTTAACACTGAAGCTTTCTTT
TRBD1	.	TRBJ1-1	TRBV7-2	CASSPQTGVGTEAFF	TGTGCCAGCAGCCCTCAGACAGGGGTGGGCACTGAAGCTTTCTTT
TRBD2	few	TRBJ2-7	TRBV6-1	CASSEMTSGSWEQYF	TGTGCCAGCAGTGAAATGACTAGCGGGAGTTGGGAGCAGTACTTC
TRBD1	.	TRBJ1-6	TRBV9	CASSFNSGGIDNSPLHF	TGTGCCAGCAGCTTTAATTCAGGGGGCATAGATAATTCACCCCTCCACTTT
TRBD1	.	TRBJ1-1	TRBV19	CASSILGTGPPMNTEAFF	TGTGCCAGTAGTATCCTCGGGACAGGGCCCCCCATGAACACTGAAGCTTTCTTT
TRBD2	.	TRBJ2-2	TRBV4-3	CASSHLLAGGQDTGELFF	TGCGCCAGCAGCCACCTACTAGCGGGGGGGCAGGACACCGGGGAGCTGTTTTTT
.	few	TRBJ1-2	TRBV10-2	CASSESILYGYTF	TGCGCCAGCAGTGAGTCGATACTCTATGGCTACACCTTC
.	.	TRBJ2-7	TRBV4-3	CASSQGAAQGHSEQYF	TGCGCCAGCAGCCAAGGTGCGGCTCAGGGGCACTCCGAGCAGTACTTC
.	.	TRBJ1-1	TRBV6-6	CASRRLTGPNTEAFF	TGTGCCAGCAGAAGACTTACAGGGCCGAACACTGAAGCTTTCTTT
TRBD1	.	TRBJ2-7	TRBV5-4	CASSPDGTGRYEQYF	TGTGCCAGCAGCCCGGATGGGACAGGACGTTACGAGCAGTACTTC
.	.	TRBJ2-1	TRBV7-2	CASSLNYNEQFF	TGTGCCAGCAGCCTTAATTACAATGAGCAGTTCTTC
.	.	TRBJ2-5	TRBV19	CASSKMEGIQTQYF	TGTGCCAGTAGTAAAATGGAGGGGATTCAGACCCAGTACTTC
TRBD1	.	TRBJ1-2	TRBV19	CASSTGFGQGAGGYTF	TGTGCCAGTAGTACCGGGTTTGGACAGGGGGCGGGTGGCTACACCTTC
TRBD1	.	TRBJ2-3	TRBV10-2	CASGTGTADTQYF	TGCGCCAGCGGGACAGGGACGGCAGATACGCAGTATTTT
TRBD1	.	TRBJ2-7	TRBV7-8	CASSFRTGGSYEQYF	TGTGCCAGCAGCTTTCGGACAGGGGGATCCTACGAGCAGTACTTC
TRBD2	.	TRBJ2-3	TRBV4-1	CASSQDSSGGQDTQYF	TGCGCCAGCAGCCAAGATAGTAGCGGGGGACAAGATACGCAGTATTTT
TRBD1	.	TRBJ1-2	TRBV28	CASTSPNRGLGYTF	TGTGCCAGCACCTCCCCGAACAGGGGGCTTGGCTACACCTTC
.	.	TRBJ1-2	TRBV29-1	CSVSAGRTNYGYTF	TGCAGCGTTTCAGCGGGTAGAACTAACTATGGCTACACCTTC
TRBD1	.	TRBJ1-5	TRBV6-6	CASRSPTGNRNQPQHF	TGTGCCAGCAGAAGCCCGACAGGGAACCGCAATCAGCCCCAGCATTTT
.	once	TRBJ1-1	TRBV29-1	CSTAGRDTEAFF	TGCAGCACCGCGGGGAGGGACACTGAAGCTTTCTTT
TRBD1	once	TRBJ1-6	TRBV6-5	CASSSLSTGKDSPLHF	TGTGCCAGCAGTTCCCTCTCGACAGGGAAGGATTCACCCCTCCACTTT
.	.	TRBJ1-1	TRBV19	CATQTQGTEAFF	TGTGCCACGCAGACTCAGGGGACTGAAGCTTTCTTT
.	few	TRBJ1-5	TRBV7-9	CASSYRENQPQHF	TGTGCCAGCAGTTACAGGGAGAATCAGCCCCAGCATTTT
.	.	TRBJ1-2	TRBV29-1	CSVDRGGGYTF	TGCAGCGTTGACAGGGGCGGAGGCTACACCTTC
.	.	TRBJ1-3	TRBV30	CAWSVVRGNTIYF	TGTGCCTGGAGTGTCGTCAGGGGAAACACCATATATTTT
.	.	TRBJ2-3	TRBV29-1	CSGVLSADTDTQYF	TGCAGCGGAGTGCTCAGTGCGGACACAGATACGCAGTATTTT
.	.	TRBJ2-7	TRBV6-6	CASSYPGTYEQYF	TGTGCCAGCAGTTACCCGGGAACCTACGAGCAGTACTTC
TRBD1	.	TRBJ1-1	TRBV29-1	CSVDPTGTGGTEAFF	TGCAGCGTCGACCCGACCGGGACAGGGGGGACTGAAGCTTTCTTT
.	.	TRBJ1-2	TRBV27	CASSFSFVGSGYTF	TGTGCCAGCAGTTTTTCCTTTGTAGGGAGCGGCTACACCTTC
TRBD1	.	TRBJ1-1	TRBV10-1	CASSEGGTANTEAFF	TGCGCCAGCAGTGAAGGGGGGACAGCGAACACTGAAGCTTTCTTT
TRBD2	.	TRBJ2-3	TRBV4-2	CASSQDWTSGGADTQYF	TGTGCCAGCAGCCAAGATTGGACTAGCGGGGGGGCAGATACGCAGTATTTT
.	.	TRBJ1-2	TRBV29-1	CSVEDLGGGYTF	TGCAGCGTTGAAGATTTGGGGGGGGGCTACACCTTC
.	few	TRBJ2-1	TRBV10-2	CASSELLVYNEQFF	TGCGCCAGCAGTGAGCTACTAGTTTACAATGAGCAGTTCTTC
TRBD1	.	TRBJ1-2	TRBV7-6	CASSPAGTGGYGYTF	TGTGCCAGCAGCCCAGCCGGGACAGGCGGGTATGGCTACACCTTC
TRBD1	few	TRBJ1-5	TRBV9	CASSADRGNNQPQHF	TGTGCCAGCAGCGCAGACAGGGGGAACAATCAGCCCCAGCATTTT
.	.	TRBJ1-3	TRBV2	CASSEALQGNTIYF	TGTGCCAGCAGTGAAGCGCTTCAGGGAAACACCATATATTTT
TRBD2	.	TRBJ2-1	TRBV5-4	CASSSGLAGFNEQFF	TGTGCCAGCAGCTCGGGACTAGCGGGATTTAATGAGCAGTTCTTC
.	.	TRBJ1-1	TRBV12-5	CASGLNGREAFF	TGTGCTAGTGGTTTGAATGGGCGTGAGGCTTTCTTT
TRBD1	.	TRBJ1-1	TRBV4-2	CASSQDLSRGLVRAFF	TGTGCCAGCAGCCAAGATCTTAGCAGGGGGCTTGTAAGGGCTTTCTTT
.	.	TRBJ1-4	TRBV2	CASSAAGFANEKLFF	TGTGCCAGCAGCGCGGCGGGTTTTGCTAATGAAAAACTGTTTTTT
.	.	TRBJ2-5	TRBV9	CASSVGLQETQYF	TGTGCCAGCAGCGTAGGTCTCCAAGAGACCCAGTACTTC
.	.	TRBJ1-2	TRBV6-5	CASSYSTVLNYGYTF	TGTGCCAGCAGTTACTCGACAGTCCTTAACTATGGCTACACCTTC